Listed below are T cell receptor beta chains from one sample, sequenced in a study of technical replicates of blood from a few donors. Clones were sequenced by immunoSEQ multiplex PCR, and TCRdb holds only the in-frame ones, with some missing. Of tens of thousands of clones listed, more than 85% were seen once; the top ten hold around 0.4%. Sequencing was performed on T cells isolated from PBMCs. The receptors come from a human donor in good health. Both conserved end residues are part of each CDR3. Fields, in order: D gene, clone size, V gene, J gene, CDR3 DNA, CDR3 protein. D genes are given only for firm matches. Clone size is shown for a subset of rows, as once, few, many or a class of expanded clone.

TRBD1	NA	TRBV5-1	TRBJ2-5	TGCGCCAGCAGCCTAGGGACAGCCGGCCAAGAGACCCAGTACTTC	CASSLGTAGQETQYF
NA	once	TRBV13	TRBJ2-3	TGTGCCAGCAGCTTATGGGGGCCCGCAGATACGCAGTATTTT	CASSLWGPADTQYF
NA	NA	TRBV5-1	TRBJ2-2	TGCGCCAGCAGCTTGGATCCATCGAACACCGGGGAGCTGTTTTTT	CASSLDPSNTGELFF
NA	NA	TRBV11-3	TRBJ2-7	TGTGCCAGCAGCTTACAGGTAGCCTACGAGCAGTACTTC	CASSLQVAYEQYF
NA	NA	TRBV18	TRBJ1-2	TGTGCCAGCTCACAAGGGACTATGGGCTACACCTTC	CASSQGTMGYTF
TRBD2	NA	TRBV19	TRBJ2-2	TGTGCCAGTAGTATTAGAGCGGGAGGGCCCGCCGGGGAGCTGTTTTTT	CASSIRAGGPAGELFF
TRBD2	few	TRBV9	TRBJ2-7	TGTGCCAGCAGCGTGGGACTAGCGGTTTACGAGCAGTACTTC	CASSVGLAVYEQYF
TRBD2	NA	TRBV7-7	TRBJ2-2	TGTGCCAGCAGCTTGAGCAGCGGGGCAAACACCGGGGAGCTGTTTTTT	CASSLSSGANTGELFF
TRBD2	NA	TRBV14	TRBJ2-3	TGTGCCAGCAGCCAAGATCCATGGACTAGCGGAATCACAGATACGCAGTATTTT	CASSQDPWTSGITDTQYF
TRBD2	medium-sized	TRBV25-1	TRBJ2-7	TGTGCCAGCGGACTAGCGGGAAACTACGAGCAGTACTTC	CASGLAGNYEQYF
TRBD2	NA	TRBV2	TRBJ2-1	TGTGCCAGCAGTGAAGCCCTAGCGGGAGGGCCCAATGAGCAGTTCTTC	CASSEALAGGPNEQFF
TRBD1	NA	TRBV18	TRBJ1-1	TGTGCCAGCTCAGGATCCACAGGGGACACTGAAGCTTTCTTT	CASSGSTGDTEAFF
NA	NA	TRBV28	TRBJ2-5	TGTGCCAGCAGTTTACAGAGGCGCATCACAGAGACCCAGTACTTC	CASSLQRRITETQYF
NA	once	TRBV13	TRBJ1-2	TGTGCCAGCAGCTTAGCGGGCGGGTTCTATGGCTACACCTTC	CASSLAGGFYGYTF
NA	NA	TRBV19	TRBJ2-5	TGTGCCAGTAGTTCAGGACAGCGGGAGACCCAGTACTTC	CASSSGQRETQYF
TRBD1	NA	TRBV7-8	TRBJ2-4	TGTGCCAGCAGCTCCTGGGACAGGGGAAACATTCAGTACTTC	CASSSWDRGNIQYF
TRBD2	once	TRBV4-1	TRBJ2-2	TGCGCCAGCAGACCCCAGCGGGAGAACACCGGGGAGCTGTTTTTT	CASRPQRENTGELFF
TRBD1	few	TRBV6-5	TRBJ1-1	TGTGCCAGCAGTTACCACGGACAGGGATCGAACACTGAAGCTTTCTTT	CASSYHGQGSNTEAFF
NA	NA	TRBV5-5	TRBJ2-5	TGTGCCAGCAGCGTTACAGGGTCCGGGGGGCAAGAGACCCAGTACTTC	CASSVTGSGGQETQYF
NA	once	TRBV13	TRBJ2-7	TGTGCCAGCAGCTTAAGGGACACCTCCTACGAGCAGTACTTC	CASSLRDTSYEQYF
NA	NA	TRBV9	TRBJ2-7	TGTGCCAGCAGCGTAGCTGTCGGAGAGATCTACGAGCAGTACTTC	CASSVAVGEIYEQYF
NA	NA	TRBV19	TRBJ1-5	TGTGCCAGTAGCATCCAGGGGATCGGATATAGCAATCAGCCCCAGCATTTT	CASSIQGIGYSNQPQHF
TRBD2	NA	TRBV7-6	TRBJ2-3	TGTGCCAGCAGCATCGGACTAGCGGGCAGAGGGTCGCAGTATTTT	CASSIGLAGRGSQYF
TRBD1	NA	TRBV6-5	TRBJ2-1	TGTGCCAGCAGTTACTCGATAGGGGACAGGGGCAATGAGCAGTTCTTC	CASSYSIGDRGNEQFF
TRBD1	NA	TRBV5-6	TRBJ2-2	TGTGCCAGCAGAGGGACAGGGGGCACCGGGGAGCTGTTTTTT	CASRGTGGTGELFF
TRBD2	NA	TRBV7-3	TRBJ2-5	TGTGCCAGCAGCCCGGGACTAGCGGGAGGTTCAGAGACCCAGTACTTC	CASSPGLAGGSETQYF
NA	NA	TRBV5-1	TRBJ2-3	TGCGCCAGCAGCTTGTCCTTGTACACAGATACGCAGTATTTT	CASSLSLYTDTQYF
NA	NA	TRBV7-9	TRBJ2-6	TGTGCCAGCAGCTTAGAACATCTCCCCTCTGGGGCCAACGTCCTGACTTTC	CASSLEHLPSGANVLTF
TRBD2	NA	TRBV14	TRBJ2-3	TGTGCCAGCAGCTCAGCGGGAGGGCTAGATACGCAGTATTTT	CASSSAGGLDTQYF
NA	once	TRBV2	TRBJ1-2	TGTGCCAGAGCCGAGGTTACTAACTATGGCTACACCTTC	CARAEVTNYGYTF
NA	NA	TRBV7-9	TRBJ1-1	TGTGCCAGCAGCTTAAGAGGGACTGAAGCTTTCTTT	CASSLRGTEAFF
TRBD1	NA	TRBV19	TRBJ2-7	TGTGCCAGTAGGGGACCGGGACAGCTCTACGAGCAGTACTTC	CASRGPGQLYEQYF
TRBD2	NA	TRBV6-1	TRBJ2-1	TGTGCCAGCAGCCAGACTAGCGGCTACAATGAGCAGTTCTTC	CASSQTSGYNEQFF
TRBD1	NA	TRBV19	TRBJ2-4	TGTGCCAGTACGCGACAGGGGGAAAACATTCAGTACTTC	CASTRQGENIQYF
TRBD2	NA	TRBV4-2	TRBJ2-7	TGTGCCAGCAGCCAAGGACTAGCGCCAACCTACGAGCAGTACTTC	CASSQGLAPTYEQYF
TRBD2	once	TRBV4-2	TRBJ2-3	TGTGCCAGCAGCGGGACTAGCGGGAGTGATACGCAGTATTTT	CASSGTSGSDTQYF
NA	NA	TRBV9	TRBJ2-7	TGTGCCAGCAGCGTAGAGGGAGCCTCCTACGAGCAGTACTTC	CASSVEGASYEQYF
NA	NA	TRBV27	TRBJ1-4	TGTGCCAGCAGTTTAGTGGGGGGAGAAAAACTGTTTTTT	CASSLVGGEKLFF
TRBD2	NA	TRBV19	TRBJ2-5	TGTGCCAGTAGGGACCCGGGACTAGCGGAGCAAGAGACCCAGTACTTC	CASRDPGLAEQETQYF
TRBD1	NA	TRBV6-6	TRBJ1-1	TGTGCCAGCAGGATTTTACAGGGGTTTGAAGCTTTCTTT	CASRILQGFEAFF
TRBD1	NA	TRBV5-1	TRBJ2-7	TGCGCCAGCAGCTGGCAGGGGGTAGCCTACGAGCAGTACTTC	CASSWQGVAYEQYF
TRBD2	NA	TRBV9	TRBJ2-2	TGTGCCAGCAGCGTAAGTCTAGCGGGAGTATCTAAGACCGGGGAGCTGTTTTTT	CASSVSLAGVSKTGELFF
NA	NA	TRBV19	TRBJ2-1	TGTGCCAGTAGTGATTTGGGGGGAAATGAGCAGTTCTTC	CASSDLGGNEQFF
NA	NA	TRBV6-1	TRBJ1-1	TGTGCCAGCAGTTTAGAGTTCATGAACACTGAAGCTTTCTTT	CASSLEFMNTEAFF
NA	NA	TRBV5-1	TRBJ2-6	TGCGCCAGCAGCTTGGCCGTGACAGCCTCTGGGGCCAACGTCCTGACTTTC	CASSLAVTASGANVLTF
NA	NA	TRBV5-4	TRBJ2-1	TGTGCCAGCAGCTCGGGGAGCAATGAGCAGTTCTTC	CASSSGSNEQFF
TRBD2	NA	TRBV9	TRBJ2-3	TGTGCCAGCAGCGTAGGGTTAGCGGGAGTAAGGGATACGCAGTATTTT	CASSVGLAGVRDTQYF
NA	NA	TRBV29-1	TRBJ1-2	TGCAGCGGTATAGACAGTAAAGGAAACTATGGCTACACCTTC	CSGIDSKGNYGYTF
TRBD2	NA	TRBV7-6	TRBJ2-1	TGTGCCAGCAGCTTAGGATCTAGCGGGAGAGAGCAGTTCTTC	CASSLGSSGREQFF
NA	NA	TRBV19	TRBJ1-5	TGTGCCAGTAGTATCTTAGGGGGTGAAGAACAGCCCCAGCATTTT	CASSILGGEEQPQHF